This is a list of T cell receptor beta chains from one sample in a study of blood T cells in healthy people across ages. TCRdb re-derived calls from the 5' RACE reads in MiXCR, one entry per CDR3 protein. The sample gives 1.5 million to 1.9 million distinct CDR3 sequences, approximately 42% of which show up once; 4% is in the top ten. Sequencing was carried out using blood. The receptors originated from a woman aged 18-29 years in good health. Each CDR3 is given with its conserved first and last residue. Fields, in order: clone size, V gene, J gene, D gene, CDR3 DNA, CDR3 protein. The D gene is left open where the match is weak. Clone size is given for some rows only: seen once, a few or many times, or a class if the clone is expanded.

-	TRBV28	TRBJ2-3	TRBD2	TGTGCCAGCAGCCTGGGGACTAGCGGGAGAAAACGAGATACGCAGTATTTT	CASSLGTSGRKRDTQYF
few	TRBV5-1	TRBJ2-7	-	TGCGCCAGCTCTAGCGGCAGGGGGCTAAACGAGCAGTACTTC	CASSSGRGLNEQYF
-	TRBV29-1	TRBJ2-5	-	TGCAGCGTTTTGGACATGACCTACGTGCAGTACTTC	CSVLDMTYVQYF
-	TRBV20-1	TRBJ1-2	TRBD1	TGCAGTGCTAGTAGGGGAAAGGGGGCGGATGGCTACACCTTC	CSASRGKGADGYTF
-	TRBV4-3	TRBJ2-1	-	TGCGCCAGCAGCTCGCTCCGGGACACAAACAATGAGCAGTTCTTC	CASSSLRDTNNEQFF
few	TRBV20-1	TRBJ2-3	TRBD2	TGCAGTGCCCCGACTAGCTTTTCTGCGGATACGCAGTATTTT	CSAPTSFSADTQYF
-	TRBV4-3	TRBJ2-7	TRBD2	TGCGCCAGCAGCCACAGACTAGCGGCCTACAATGAGCAGTACTTC	CASSHRLAAYNEQYF
few	TRBV20-1	TRBJ2-1	TRBD2	TGCAGTGCTCTTGCCCAGCGGGAGGCTTACAATGAGCAGTTCTTC	CSALAQREAYNEQFF
-	TRBV20-1	TRBJ2-7	TRBD2	TGCAGTGCTAGACCTGGGACTATAGCGGGATACAATGAGCAGTACTTC	CSARPGTIAGYNEQYF
-	TRBV5-1	TRBJ1-4	TRBD1	TGCGCCAGCAGCCGAAACAAAGGGGGCGGTGAAAAACTGTTTTTT	CASSRNKGGGEKLFF
few	TRBV12-3/TRBV12-4	TRBJ2-7	TRBD1	TGTGCCAGCTCTCTTGGGTTCCCGCGACAGGGGTCCTACGAGCAGTACTTC	CASSLGFPRQGSYEQYF
few	TRBV7-6	TRBJ1-2	TRBD1	TGTGCCAGCAGCTTAGGACAGGGGGCGGATGATAACTATGGCTACACCTTC	CASSLGQGADDNYGYTF
-	TRBV24-1	TRBJ2-3	TRBD1	TGTGCCACCAGTGACCGGACAGGGACTCCTAGCACAGATACGCAGTATTTT	CATSDRTGTPSTDTQYF
-	TRBV6-2/TRBV6-3	TRBJ2-1	TRBD2	TGTGCCAGCAGTTACCCTAGCGGGAGGTTGGACAATGAGCAGTTCTTC	CASSYPSGRLDNEQFF
-	TRBV11-2	TRBJ1-1	-	TGTGCCAGCAGCTCAACTTGGGCAGGCACTGAAGCTTTCTTT	CASSSTWAGTEAFF
-	TRBV20-1	TRBJ2-7	-	TGCAGTGCTAGTCTGCTCTACGAGCAGTACTTC	CSASLLYEQYF
many	TRBV4-3	TRBJ2-1	TRBD1	TGCGCCAGCAGCCACGAGGGACAGGCGTACAATGAGCAGTTCTTC	CASSHEGQAYNEQFF
-	TRBV29-1	TRBJ1-1	-	TGCAGCGTTCCGGAACGGCTCTCCACTGAAGCTTTCTTT	CSVPERLSTEAFF
few	TRBV5-1	TRBJ1-2	-	TGCGCCAGCAGCTTGGCTGGGGGCCGCAACGGCTACACCTTC	CASSLAGGRNGYTF
once	TRBV12-3/TRBV12-4	TRBJ1-4	TRBD1	TGTGCCAGCAGTGTGGACAGGGGGCTTGATGAAAAACTGTTTTTT	CASSVDRGLDEKLFF
-	TRBV7-2	TRBJ1-1	-	TGTGCCAGCAGCTTAGCGCAGGTAGACGAAGCTTTCTTT	CASSLAQVDEAFF
few	TRBV7-2	TRBJ2-1	TRBD1	TGTGCCAGCAGCTTAGCGCAGGGGGCCTACAATGAGCAGTTCTTC	CASSLAQGAYNEQFF
few	TRBV20-1	TRBJ1-5	-	TGCAGTGCTAGAGATCCGCGGGGGACCCAGCATTTT	CSARDPRGTQHF
few	TRBV12-3/TRBV12-4	TRBJ2-5	TRBD2	TGTGCCAGCAGCCCGGGACTAGCGGGAACAGAGACCCAGTACTTC	CASSPGLAGTETQYF
-	TRBV28	TRBJ2-7	TRBD1	TGTGCCAGCAGTACCGGACAGGGGGCCGCCTACGAGCAGTACTTC	CASSTGQGAAYEQYF
few	TRBV7-2	TRBJ2-7	TRBD2	TGTGCCAGCAGCTGGGGACTAGGAGATTACGAGCAGTACTTC	CASSWGLGDYEQYF
-	TRBV10-3	TRBJ2-3	TRBD2	TGTGCCATCAGTCAGGGGTCTAGCGGGGACCTTGGAGGTGATACGCAGTATTTT	CAISQGSSGDLGGDTQYF
once	TRBV4-1	TRBJ1-2	-	TGCGCCAGCAGCCAACAGGGACCGCTCTATGGCTACACCTTC	CASSQQGPLYGYTF
-	TRBV15	TRBJ1-2	TRBD1	TGTGCCACCAGCAAAGACAGGGGGCATGGCTACATCTTC	CATSKDRGHGYIF
few	TRBV6-5	TRBJ2-1	TRBD2	TGTGCCAGCAGAGGGAGGGTCGCCTACAATGAGCAGTTCTTC	CASRGRVAYNEQFF
-	TRBV6-2/TRBV6-3	TRBJ1-2	-	TGTGCCAGCAGCCGCCCAGGACAGCCACCCAGAAGCTCTGGCTACACCTTC	CASSRPGQPPRSSGYTF
-	TRBV4-3	TRBJ2-7	-	TGCGCCAGCAGCCAATCGTTGACAGGGAGGTCGTACTTC	CASSQSLTGRSYF
few	TRBV12-3/TRBV12-4	TRBJ2-5	-	TGTGCCAGCAGGGGACACTTCCAAGAGACCCAGTACTTC	CASRGHFQETQYF
once	TRBV29-1	TRBJ2-7	TRBD1	TGCAGCACCAGGACAGGAAGAGACTACAATGAGCAGTACTTC	CSTRTGRDYNEQYF
-	TRBV10-3	TRBJ2-4	TRBD2	TGTGCCATCAGTGCCCTCGATGGGAGGGAGCAGTACTTC	CAISALDGREQYF
-	TRBV5-1	TRBJ2-2	TRBD1	TGCGCCAGCAATAACGGACAGGGGGCCACCGGGGAGCTGTTTTTT	CASNNGQGATGELFF
once	TRBV27	TRBJ1-6	TRBD1	TGTGCCAGCAGCCCTGACAGGGTTCGATCACCCCTCCACTTT	CASSPDRVRSPLHF
few	TRBV7-2	TRBJ2-5	-	TGTGCCAGCAGCTTAGCGGGCAGAGTGTTAGAGACCCAGTACTTC	CASSLAGRVLETQYF
-	TRBV7-2	TRBJ2-4	-	TGTGCCAGCGACTTGACAGGAGTCAAAAACATTCAGTACTTC	CASDLTGVKNIQYF
-	TRBV5-4	TRBJ2-1	TRBD1	TGTGCCAGCAGCTCACAGGGGGCGCTGGGTGAGCAGTTCTTC	CASSSQGALGEQFF
once	TRBV11-2	TRBJ2-5	-	TGTGCCAGCAGCTTAGATCTGGGGTCATATAAAGAGACCCAGTACTTC	CASSLDLGSYKETQYF
few	TRBV20-1	TRBJ2-4	-	TGCAGTGCTCCAGGGGGGAGTAGGGCCAAAAACATTCAGTACTTC	CSAPGGSRAKNIQYF
few	TRBV6-5	TRBJ2-1	-	TGTGCCAGCAGTTACCCCCTCGGGCGGGGAGTCGGTGAGCAGTTCTTC	CASSYPLGRGVGEQFF
-	TRBV4-3	TRBJ1-4	-	TGCGCCTGCAGCCAATTGCGGGACACGGTTGAAAAACTGTTTTTT	CACSQLRDTVEKLFF
few	TRBV10-3	TRBJ2-7	-	TGTGCCAGCCGACGGGACGGCTCCTACGAGCAGTACTTC	CASRRDGSYEQYF
-	TRBV25-1	TRBJ2-4	TRBD2	TGTGCCAGCAGTGCGTTTAGCGGGGTCTACAATGAGCAGTACTTC	CASSAFSGVYNEQYF
-	TRBV5-1	TRBJ1-4	-	TGCGCCAGCAGCTGGACTGTAGCTAATGAAAAACTGTTTTTT	CASSWTVANEKLFF
-	TRBV7-2	TRBJ1-4	-	TGTGCCAGCTCCTTATCTGGGGGAAAACTGTTTTTT	CASSLSGGKLFF
-	TRBV27	TRBJ1-4	-	TGTGCCAGCAGTTTATCCCGGAGGGTTGCAACTAATGAAAAACTGTTTTTT	CASSLSRRVATNEKLFF
-	TRBV7-8	TRBJ1-5	-	TGTGCCAGCAGCTTATGGGCAGGACGCGCAGATCAGCCCCAGCATTTT	CASSLWAGRADQPQHF